Following are 18 T cell receptor beta chains from one sample sequenced in a study of T cell responses to AZD1222 COVID-19 vaccine. Sequenced by immunoSEQ multiplex PCR; TCRdb stores in-frame clones only, minus some. The table records some 170,000 clones, 85% to 95% of them present only once. Sequenced here: peripheral blood, sampled 28 days after the second dose of the MenACWY control vaccine. These receptors originate from an adult who received the MenACWY meningococcal vaccine as a control.

The J gene is TRBJ2-1, the V gene TRBV3-1 (or the pseudogene TRBV3-2); D remains ambiguous. Trimming took 1 base from V and 6 from J, leaving 13 bases between them. The CDR3 totals 15 residues. The germline V gene encodes CDR1 LGHDT and CDR2 YNNKEL (reference sequence). CDR3 sequence (DNA): TGTGCCAGCAGCCAAGTTTTGGTCCGCTCCAATGAGCAGTTCTTC. Translated: CASSQVLVRSNEQFF.

The V and J genes are TRBV18 and TRBJ1-1; D is possibly TRBD1 (6 bases). CDR1 and CDR2 from the germline V gene are KGHSH and LQKENI. The CDR3 is 14 amino acids. The germline V and J ends were trimmed by 3 bases and 7 bases, with 15 bases remaining between them. CDR3 in DNA: TGTGCCAGCTCACCGGATGGACAGAGGATTGAAGCTTTCTTT. Amino acid sequence: CASSPDGQRIEAFF.

This chain links TRBV29-1 with TRBJ1-1; D possibly corresponds to TRBD1 (6 bases). V gave up 0 bases and J gave up 11 bases, with 22 bases separating them. In germline, CDR1 is SQVTM, CDR2 ANQGSEA. The CDR3 consists of 15 residues. The CDR3 spells CSVEDLHRAGAAAFF. Here the CDR3 DNA reads TGCAGCGTTGAAGATCTTCACAGGGCGGGTGCGGCGGCTTTCTTT.

The rearrangement links TRBV6-5 to TRBJ1-4, with a weak D call TRBD1 (5 bases). V dropped 9 bases and J dropped 0 bases, with 11 bases sitting between them. The CDR3 contains 14 residues. Germline V gene sequence: CDR1 MNHEY, CDR2 SVGAGI. The CDR3 reads CASRETATNEKLFF. The CDR3 DNA follows: TGTGCCAGTAGAGAGACAGCAACTAATGAAAAACTGTTTTTT.

The chain is built from TRBV28 and TRBJ1-2; D gene ambiguous. The CDR3 length is 13 residues. Trimming removed 2 bases at V and 4 bases at J, with 8 bases between. Looked up from germline, CDR1 is MDHEN and CDR2 is SYDVKM. CDR3 DNA: TGTGCCAGCAGTTTAAGGCAAATCTATGGCTACACCTTC. Translated: CASSLRQIYGYTF.

The gene calls are TRBV3-1 (or the pseudogene TRBV3-2) and TRBJ1-1, with D unresolved. Germline V lookup: CDR1 LGHDT, CDR2 YNNKEL (reference sequence). The CDR3 totals 14 residues. Deletions cut 4 bases from V and 5 bases from J, with 14 bases between. The CDR3 reads CASSPRASATEAFF. CDR3 sequence (DNA): TGTGCCAGCAGCCCCCGGGCCTCAGCTACTGAAGCTTTCTTT.

The chain recombines TRBV7-2 with TRBJ1-4; D is undetermined. CDR3 length: 13 residues. Germline assignment: CDR1 SGHTA and CDR2 FQGNSA. The V end was cut by 5 bases, the J end by 3 bases, with 7 bases between. This CDR3 is CASSQNPNEKLFF. The CDR3 region has the DNA TGTGCCAGCAGCCAAAACCCTAATGAAAAACTGTTTTTT.

J is TRBJ1-2 and V is TRBV28, with 10 positions matching TRBD1. Germline V gene lookup returns CDR1 MDHEN and CDR2 SYDVKM. CDR3 length: 15 residues. The V gene end was trimmed by 6 bases and the J gene end by 5 bases; junction bases not matched to a gene: 9. CDR3 in DNA: TGTGCCAGCAGACCCATGACAGGGGGCGCTTATGGCTACACCTTC. This gives the protein CASRPMTGGAYGYTF.

In DNA form, the CDR3 reads TGTGCCAGCTCACCTCCAGGGGCCCCTGAAAAACTGTTTTTT. It codes for CASSPPGAPEKLFF. The rearrangement uses TRBV18 and TRBJ1-4; tentatively, D is TRBD1 (6 bases). The CDR3 spans 14 residues. With 3 bases removed from V and 7 bases from J, the gap between germline ends came to 12 bases. CDR1 KGHSH and CDR2 LQKENI come from the germline V gene.

J is TRBJ2-1 and V is TRBV2; 8 bases are a match to TRBD1. CDR1 SNHLY and CDR2 FYNNEI come from the germline V gene. There are 15 residues in the CDR3. V shed 9 bases, J shed 2 bases, and the junction held 9 bases outside the gene matches. CDR3 DNA sequence: TGTGCCAGTACCGTGGACAGGGCAACCTACAATGAGCAGTTCTTC. It specifies CASTVDRATYNEQFF.

The rearrangement uses TRBV6-1 and TRBJ2-7, with D perhaps being TRBD1 or TRBD2 (5 bases each). This CDR3 has 13 residues. Trimming cost V 2 bases and J 4 bases, with 9 bases left between them. Per germline, CDR1 MNHNS and CDR2 SASEGT. For the CDR3, the DNA is TGTGCCAGCAGTGAACCTTGGGGGTACGAGCAGTACTTC. Its translation: CASSEPWGYEQYF.

The gene calls are TRBV18 and TRBJ1-3; TRBD1 aligns across 8 bases. The V and J ends lost 6 bases and 1 base, in that order; junction bases with no gene match: 8. There are 16 residues in the CDR3. Germline V gene sequence: CDR1 KGHSH, CDR2 LQKENI. Written as DNA, the CDR3 is TGTGCCAGCTCGACAGGGGCGTCGGTATCTGGAAACACCATATATTTT. Its protein is CASSTGASVSGNTIYF.

The J gene is TRBJ2-1, the V gene TRBV30, with a tentative D call TRBD2 (6 bases). V dropped 2 bases and J dropped 4 bases, with 9 bases sitting between them. This CDR3 comprises 13 residues. Germline V CDR1 and CDR2: GTSNPN, SVGIG (reference sequence). The CDR3 sequence is CAWSPGTYNEQFF. The CDR3 bases are TGTGCCTGGAGTCCCGGGACTTACAATGAGCAGTTCTTC.

This chain joins TRBV30 and TRBJ1-4, with a weak D call TRBD1 (5 bases). Germline V CDR1 and CDR2: GTSNPN, SVGIG (reference sequence). With 2 bases removed from V and 10 bases from J, the gap between germline ends came to 11 bases. The CDR3 loop spans 12 amino acids. The CDR3 loop is CAWSTPGGKLFF. CDR3 nucleotide sequence: TGTGCCTGGAGTACCCCCGGGGGAAAACTGTTTTTT.

The V call is TRBV6-5, the J call TRBJ2-6, with no clear D. V was trimmed by 2 bases and J by 0 bases, leaving 8 bases between them. The germline gives CDR1 MNHEY, CDR2 SVGAGI. The CDR3 consists of 16 residues. DNA of the CDR3: TGTGCCAGCAGTTACACCGCCAGCTCTGGGGCCAACGTCCTGACTTTC. Protein: CASSYTASSGANVLTF.

CDR3 nucleotides: TGTGCCAGTAGGGTAGGGGGAGGCAATCAGCCCCAGCATTTT. This translates into CASRVGGGNQPQHF. The chain links TRBV19 to TRBJ1-5; possibly TRBD1 for D (6 bases). V was pared by 6 bases and J by 2 bases, with 11 bases between. The germline CDR1 and CDR2 sequences are LNHDA and SQIVND (reference sequence). The length of the CDR3 is 14 residues.

This clone was seen more than once but under ten times. Relative to the germline gene, one junction end is altered; a read error may explain this. The chain combines TRBV7-2 with TRBJ2-7; tentative D call: TRBD2 (6 bases). CDR1 and CDR2 (germline): SGHTA, FQGNSA. The CDR3 is made up of 12 amino acids. The CDR3 here is CASKELAGPPFF. CDR3 sequence (DNA): TGTGCCAGCAAGGAGCTGGCGGGACCTCCGTTCTTC.

The chain links TRBV6-5 to TRBJ2-1, with TRBD2 matching 12 bases. CDR1 is MNHEY, CDR2 SVGAGI, per germline. With 5 bases clipped from V and 6 bases from J, the junction kept 5 bases outside the gene matches. The CDR3 totals 15 residues. The CDR3 coding sequence is TGTGCCAGCAGTCTTCTAGCGGGGGGGGTCAATGAGCAGTTCTTC. This sequence encodes CASSLLAGGVNEQFF.